The clone carrying this T cell receptor (beta chain) was counted ten times or more. Its antigen is as yet unknown. The TCR beta libraries were generated through quantitative 5'-RACE incorporating molecular barcodes. From the 5' RACE reads, TCRdb called clonotypes with MiXCR, one entry per CDR3 protein. The sample consists of fewer than 650,000 distinct CDR3 sequences, about an eighth of them appearing once. This specimen comes from a study of CD8 T cells in ankylosing spondylitis. Study conclusions and caveats: For ankylosing spondylitis blood, a TCR beta motif of 8 or 9 highly homologous variants appeared characteristic. Disease-associated clones were reportedly significantly overrepresented in matched ankylosing spondylitis synovial fluid.

Germline V gene sequence: CDR1 SGHRS, CDR2 YFSETQ. The CDR3 loop spans 15 amino acids. The V gene end was trimmed by 4 bases and the J gene end by 3 bases; junction bases not matched to a gene: 7. This clonotype was obtained from a male donor with ankylosing spondylitis. The V call is TRBV5-1, the J call TRBJ2-1; 7 bases agree with TRBD1. Sequencing was carried out using blood, either unsorted or a sorted T cell fraction (not recorded which). The DNA for the CDR3 is TGCGCCAGCAGCCCAGACAGGGTTAGCTACAATGAGCAGTTCTTC. Translated, it gives CASSPDRVSYNEQFF.